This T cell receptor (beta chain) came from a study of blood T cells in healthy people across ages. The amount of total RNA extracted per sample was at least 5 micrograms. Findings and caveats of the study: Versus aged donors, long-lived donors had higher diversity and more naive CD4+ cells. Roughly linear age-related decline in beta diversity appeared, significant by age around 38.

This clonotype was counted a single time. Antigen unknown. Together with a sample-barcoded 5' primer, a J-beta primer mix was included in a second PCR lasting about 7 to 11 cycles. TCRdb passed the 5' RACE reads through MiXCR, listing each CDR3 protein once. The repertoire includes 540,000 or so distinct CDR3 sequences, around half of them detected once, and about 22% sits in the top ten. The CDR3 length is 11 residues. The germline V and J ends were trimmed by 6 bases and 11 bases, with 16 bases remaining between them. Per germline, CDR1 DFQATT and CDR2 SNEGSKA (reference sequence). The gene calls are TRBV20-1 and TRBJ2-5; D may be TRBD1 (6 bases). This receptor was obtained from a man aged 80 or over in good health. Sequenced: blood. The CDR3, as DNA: TGCAGTGCCACAGGGAACAATGAGCAGTACTTC. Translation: CSATGNNEQYF.